Included here is one T cell receptor beta chain sequence, with context. As yet, its antigen is unknown. The study ran its PCR with 60 Vbeta and 13 Jbeta primers. Profiling relied on immunoSEQ multiplex PCR, and the TCRdb table lists in-frame clones only, not all of them. The sample has roughly 80,000 clones, roughly 74% seen once. The sample originates from a study of cytomegalovirus exposure and HLA in healthy donors. Study-wide context: Out of several hundred genotyped donors, about 80% belonged to the Caucasian-associated ancestry cluster. Study conclusions and caveats: In a later analysis, across HLA loci, associated TCR counts were highest for DRB1, lowest for HLA-C. Some TCR beta chains (164 of them) were listed as cytomegalovirus-associated.

This CDR3 has 15 amino acids. The germline V gene has CDR1 MDHEN and CDR2 SYDVKM. The V gene lost 5 bases and the J gene lost 6 bases, with 16 bases spanning the gap. This sequence originates from a man aged 35 to 55 in good health and CMV-seronegative. The sample was PBMCs. The V call is TRBV28, the J call TRBJ2-2, with D perhaps matching TRBD2 (6 bases). The CDR3 loop reads CASSAGTRDAGELFF. The CDR3 bases are TGTGCCAGCAGTGCGGGGACCAGGGATGCCGGGGAGCTGTTTTTT.